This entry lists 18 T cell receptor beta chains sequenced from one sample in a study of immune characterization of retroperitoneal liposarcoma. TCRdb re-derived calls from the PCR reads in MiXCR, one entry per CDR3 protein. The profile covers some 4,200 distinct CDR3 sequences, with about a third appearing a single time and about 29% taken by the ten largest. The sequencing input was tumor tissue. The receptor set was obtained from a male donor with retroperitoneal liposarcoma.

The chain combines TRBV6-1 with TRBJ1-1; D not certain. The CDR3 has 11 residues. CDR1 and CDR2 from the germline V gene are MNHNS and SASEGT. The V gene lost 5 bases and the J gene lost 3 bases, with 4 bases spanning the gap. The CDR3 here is CASSRDTEAFF. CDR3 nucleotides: TGTGCCAGCAGTAGGGACACTGAAGCTTTCTTT.

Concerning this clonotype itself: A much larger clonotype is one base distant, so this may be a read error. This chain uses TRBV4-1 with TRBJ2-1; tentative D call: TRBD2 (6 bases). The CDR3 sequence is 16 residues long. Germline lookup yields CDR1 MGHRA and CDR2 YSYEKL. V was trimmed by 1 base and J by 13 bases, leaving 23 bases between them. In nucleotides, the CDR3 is TGCGCCAGCAGCCAAGCCCGGGGTAGCGGACAAGAGACCCAGTTCTTC. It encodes CASSQARGSGQETQFF.

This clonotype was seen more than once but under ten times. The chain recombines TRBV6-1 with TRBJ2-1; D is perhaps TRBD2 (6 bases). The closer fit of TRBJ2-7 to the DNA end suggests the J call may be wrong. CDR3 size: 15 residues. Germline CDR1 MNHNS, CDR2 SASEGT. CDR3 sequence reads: CASSQTGLEDYEQYF. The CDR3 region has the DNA TGTGCCAGCAGTCAAACGGGACTGGAGGACTACGAGCAGTACTTC.

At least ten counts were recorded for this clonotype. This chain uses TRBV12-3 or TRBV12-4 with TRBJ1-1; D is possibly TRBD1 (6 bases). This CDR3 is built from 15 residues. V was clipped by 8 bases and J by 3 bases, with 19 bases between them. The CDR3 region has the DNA TGTGCCAGCCCTGGGGGGCTAGTTGCTGACACTGAAGCTTTCTTT. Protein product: CASPGGLVADTEAFF.

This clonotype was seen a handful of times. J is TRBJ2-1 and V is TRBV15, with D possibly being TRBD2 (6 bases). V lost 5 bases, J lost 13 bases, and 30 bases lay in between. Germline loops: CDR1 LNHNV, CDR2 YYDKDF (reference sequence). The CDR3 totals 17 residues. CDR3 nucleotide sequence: TGTGCCACCAGCGGCAGTTTTCGGGAGACGGGTGAGGAGACCCAGTTCTTC. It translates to CATSGSFRETGEETQFF. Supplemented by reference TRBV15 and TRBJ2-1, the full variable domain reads DAMVIQNPRYQVTQFGKPVTLSCSQTLNHNVMYWYQQKSSQAPKLLFHYYDKDFNNEADTPDNFQSRRPNTSFCFLDIRSPGLGDTAMYLCATSGSFRETGEETQFFGPGTRLTVL.

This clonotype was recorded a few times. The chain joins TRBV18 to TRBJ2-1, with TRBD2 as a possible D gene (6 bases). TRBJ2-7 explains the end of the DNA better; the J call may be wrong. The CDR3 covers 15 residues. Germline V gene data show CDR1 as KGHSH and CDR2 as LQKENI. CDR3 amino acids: CASSRGTAELSVQYF. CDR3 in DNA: TGTGCCAGCTCCCGGGGGACCGCCGAGCTATCGGTACAGTACTTC.

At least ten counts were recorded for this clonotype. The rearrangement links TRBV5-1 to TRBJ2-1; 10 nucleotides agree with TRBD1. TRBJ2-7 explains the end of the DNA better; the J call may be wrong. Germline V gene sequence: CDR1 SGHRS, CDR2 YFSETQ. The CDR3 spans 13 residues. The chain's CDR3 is CASSYGTGEGQYF. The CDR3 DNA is TGCGCCAGCAGCTACGGGACAGGGGAGGGGCAGTACTTC.

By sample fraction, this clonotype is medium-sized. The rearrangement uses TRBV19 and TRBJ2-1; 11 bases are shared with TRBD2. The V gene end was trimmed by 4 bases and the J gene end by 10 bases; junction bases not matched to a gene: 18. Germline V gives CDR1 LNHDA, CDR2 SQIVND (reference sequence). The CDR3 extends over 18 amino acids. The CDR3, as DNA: TGTGCCAGTAGTACCCTCATAGCGGGAGGGCCGTCGGGAAGGGAGCAGTTCTTC. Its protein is CASSTLIAGGPSGREQFF.

CDR3 DNA sequence: TGTGCCAGCAAGGTAGGACGCTACGAGGATGAAGCTTTCTTT. Protein: CASKVGRYEDEAFF. The rearrangement uses TRBV6-1 and TRBJ1-1; no firm D call. The germline CDR1 and CDR2 sequences are MNHNS and SASEGT. The CDR3 length is 14 residues. V was shortened by 7 bases and J by 7 bases, with 19 bases between the two germline ends.

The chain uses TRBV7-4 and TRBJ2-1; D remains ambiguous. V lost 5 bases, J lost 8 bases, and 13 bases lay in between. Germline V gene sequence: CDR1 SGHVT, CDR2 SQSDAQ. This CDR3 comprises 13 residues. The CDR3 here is CASSVPAVDEQFF. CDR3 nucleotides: TGTGCCAGCAGCGTCCCTGCGGTTGATGAGCAGTTCTTC.

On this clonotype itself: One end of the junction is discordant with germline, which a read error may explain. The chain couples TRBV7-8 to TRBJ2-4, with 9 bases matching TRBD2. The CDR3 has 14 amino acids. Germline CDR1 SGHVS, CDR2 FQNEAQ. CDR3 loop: CASSVAGESNEQYF. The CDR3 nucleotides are TGTGCCAGCAGCGTAGCGGGAGAGAGCAATGAGCAGTACTTC.

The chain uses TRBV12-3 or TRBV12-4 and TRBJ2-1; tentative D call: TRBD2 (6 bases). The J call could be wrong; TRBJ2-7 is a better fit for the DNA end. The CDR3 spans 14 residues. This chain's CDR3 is CASSFSGRRNEQYF. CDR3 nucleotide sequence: TGTGCCAGCAGTTTCTCCGGGAGAAGGAACGAGCAGTACTTC.

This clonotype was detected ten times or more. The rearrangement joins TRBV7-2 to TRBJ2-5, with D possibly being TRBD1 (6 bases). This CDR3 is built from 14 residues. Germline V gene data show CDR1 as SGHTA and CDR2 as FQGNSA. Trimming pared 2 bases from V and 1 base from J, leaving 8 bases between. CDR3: CASSLTGPQETQYF. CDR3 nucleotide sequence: TGTGCCAGCAGCTTAACAGGGCCCCAAGAGACCCAGTACTTC.

The DNA of the CDR3 is TGTGCCTGGAACCAGGGATTAGCGGCAAGCTCCTACGAGCAGTACTTC. Translation gives CAWNQGLAASSYEQYF. The rearrangement uses TRBV30 and TRBJ2-5; D may be TRBD2 (6 bases). The tail of the sequence fits TRBJ2-7 better, so the J call may be wrong. This CDR3 comprises 16 residues. Germline assignment: CDR1 GTSNPN and CDR2 SVGIG (reference sequence).

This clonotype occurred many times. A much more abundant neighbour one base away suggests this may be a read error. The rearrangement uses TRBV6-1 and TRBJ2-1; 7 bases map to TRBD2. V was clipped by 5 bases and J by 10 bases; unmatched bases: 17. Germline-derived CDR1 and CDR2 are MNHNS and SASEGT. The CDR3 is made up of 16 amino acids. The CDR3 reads CASSPLEGLAAYEQFF. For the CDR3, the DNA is TGTGCCAGCAGTCCCCTGGAGGGGCTAGCGGCCTACGAGCAGTTCTTC.

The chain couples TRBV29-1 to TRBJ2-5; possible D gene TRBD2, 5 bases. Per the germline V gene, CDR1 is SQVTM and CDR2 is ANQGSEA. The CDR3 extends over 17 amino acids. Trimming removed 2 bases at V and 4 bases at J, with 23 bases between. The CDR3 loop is CSVEWFGRGLGLETQYF. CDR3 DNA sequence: TGCAGCGTTGAATGGTTTGGCCGAGGGTTGGGGTTAGAGACCCAGTACTTC.

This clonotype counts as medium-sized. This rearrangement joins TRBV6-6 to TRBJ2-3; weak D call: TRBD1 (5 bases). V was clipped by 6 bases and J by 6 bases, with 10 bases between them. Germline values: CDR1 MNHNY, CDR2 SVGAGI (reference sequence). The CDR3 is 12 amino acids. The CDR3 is CASRPDSDTQYF. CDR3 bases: TGTGCCAGCAGACCTGACAGCGATACGCAGTATTTT.

The chain's CDR3 is CASKGVGNEQFF. CDR3 DNA sequence: TGTGCCAGCAAAGGTGTGGGCAATGAGCAGTTCTTC. This chain links TRBV6-6 with TRBJ2-1; D not certain. CDR1 is MNHNY and CDR2 is SVGAGI in the germline V gene (reference sequence). The CDR3 spans 12 residues. The V gene lost 7 bases and the J gene lost 6 bases, with 10 bases spanning the gap.